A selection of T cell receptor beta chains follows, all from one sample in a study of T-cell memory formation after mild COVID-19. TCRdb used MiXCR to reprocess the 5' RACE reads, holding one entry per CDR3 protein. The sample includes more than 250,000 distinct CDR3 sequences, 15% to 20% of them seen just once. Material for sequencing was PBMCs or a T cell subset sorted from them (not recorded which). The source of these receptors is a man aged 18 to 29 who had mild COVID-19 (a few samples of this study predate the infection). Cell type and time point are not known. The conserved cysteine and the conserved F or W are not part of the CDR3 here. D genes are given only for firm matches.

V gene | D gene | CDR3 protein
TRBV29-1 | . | SVAGQSTKNIQY
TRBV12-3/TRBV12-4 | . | ASSGPSPGPEAF
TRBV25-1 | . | ASSERRHETQY
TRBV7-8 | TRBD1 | ASSQRTGGDEQF
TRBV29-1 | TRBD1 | SVGDRSEAF
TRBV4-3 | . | ASSQTGTYPGELF
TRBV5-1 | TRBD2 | ASSRSGGAEETQY
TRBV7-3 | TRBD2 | ASSSLAGVTTGELF
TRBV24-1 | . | ATGRSTDTQY
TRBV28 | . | ASSLGTGATDTQY
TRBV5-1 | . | ASRSEQGFFEQY
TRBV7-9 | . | ASSPKVGESSYEQY
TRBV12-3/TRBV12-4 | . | ASSPPGTRADTQY
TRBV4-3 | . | ASSPPRADTQY
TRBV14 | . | ASASMGTEAF
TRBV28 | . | ASSVDGSLYSPLH
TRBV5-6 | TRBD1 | ASSRTGQPQH
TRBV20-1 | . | SARRPFSGSGVPSSYNEQF
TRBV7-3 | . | ASSLRPSSTDTQY
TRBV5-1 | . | ASSSETRGLLH
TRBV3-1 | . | ASSPGIGGAMPQH
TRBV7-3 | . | ASSLNRDTNTEAF
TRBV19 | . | ASSATLGESYNEQS
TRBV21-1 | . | ASSKAKSAGGTDTQY
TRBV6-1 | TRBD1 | ASSTGTGLAGELF
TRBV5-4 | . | ASSLWRGGYNEQF
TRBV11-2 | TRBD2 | ASSRGLAGVDTQY
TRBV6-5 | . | ASSSRGLGQPQH
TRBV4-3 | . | ASSQDLGRTQETQY
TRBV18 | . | ASSPMGGPYTDTQY
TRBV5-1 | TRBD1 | ASSSDRGFYNEQF
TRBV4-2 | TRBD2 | ASSQELAAPQETQY
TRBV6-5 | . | ASSYTPLYNEQF
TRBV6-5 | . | ASSGGPGGTEAF
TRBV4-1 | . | ASSQGGAEGGGETQY
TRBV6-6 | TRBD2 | ASSATLTSGGFGDEQF
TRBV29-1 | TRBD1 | SVVRQGARTEAF
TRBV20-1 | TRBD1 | SARGGPGGREAF
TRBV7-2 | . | ASSPSSSSSGANVLT
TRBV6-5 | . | ASSPAGPDTQY
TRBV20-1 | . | SARRQVNQPQH
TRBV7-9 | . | ASSADSRPTNEQF
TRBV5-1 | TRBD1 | ASLPSGRGRTDTQY